The next 10 T cell receptor beta chains were all read from a single sample in a study of T-cell memory formation after mild COVID-19. Each CDR3 protein gets one entry after TCRdb re-called the 5' RACE reads with MiXCR. The top ten hold more than 8% of the sample, which has 450,000 or so distinct CDR3 sequences, roughly 20% seen once. The sample consisted of PBMCs or a T cell subset sorted from them (not recorded which). These receptors came from an adult woman who had mild COVID-19 (a few samples of this study predate the infection). Cell type and time point are not known.

The chain combines TRBV7-9 with TRBJ2-2; a possible D gene is TRBD1 (6 bases). Trimming removed 8 bases from V and 2 bases from J, with 9 bases in between. Germline-derived CDR1 and CDR2 are SEHNR and FQNEAQ (reference sequence). This CDR3 has 13 residues. CDR3 region: CASRDTNTGELFF. In nucleotides, the CDR3 is TGTGCCAGCCGGGACACCAACACCGGGGAGCTGTTTTTT. The full variable domain, completed using reference TRBV7-9 and TRBJ2-2, is DTGVSQNPRHKITKRGQNVTFRCDPISEHNRLYWYRQTLGQGPEFLTYFQNEAQLEKSRLLSDRFSAERPKGSFSTLEIQRTEQGDSAMYLCASRDTNTGELFFGEGSRLTVL.

This clonotype turned up a few times. The V call is TRBV7-2, the J call TRBJ2-5; possibly TRBD1 or TRBD2 for D (5 bases each). CDR3 size: 12 residues. V lost 6 bases to trimming and J lost 3 bases, with 8 bases between them. Germline V gene sequence: CDR1 SGHTA, CDR2 FQGNSA. CDR3 bases: TGTGCCAGCAGGGGGGTTAAAGAGACCCAGTACTTC. Amino acids: CASRGVKETQYF.

The genes are TRBV3-1 and TRBJ2-2, with TRBD2 identical over 8 bases. The CDR3 length is 17 residues. The V gene end was trimmed by 3 bases and the J gene end by 1 base; junction bases not matched to a gene: 7. Germline CDR1 LGHDT, CDR2 YNNKEL (reference sequence). The CDR3 here is CASSQVAGWGNTGELFF. Written as DNA, the CDR3 is TGTGCCAGCAGCCAGGTAGCGGGATGGGGGAACACCGGGGAGCTGTTTTTT.

The rearrangement joins TRBV10-3 to TRBJ1-3; possible D gene TRBD1, 5 bases. The CDR3 is 13 amino acids. Germline V gene lookup returns CDR1 ENHRY and CDR2 SYGVKD. The V end was cut by 6 bases, the J end by 1 base, with 7 bases between. CDR3 sequence: CAISEGSGNTIYF. The CDR3, as DNA: TGTGCCATCAGCGAGGGGTCTGGAAACACCATATATTTT.

The chain uses TRBV20-1 and TRBJ2-4; TRBD2 agrees at 10 bases. The CDR3 spans 16 residues. Germline values: CDR1 DFQATT, CDR2 SNEGSKA (reference sequence). The V and J ends lost 3 bases and 3 bases, in that order; junction bases with no gene match: 8. The CDR3 spells CSARFPSGGHKNIQYF. In nucleotides, the CDR3 is TGCAGTGCTAGGTTCCCTAGCGGGGGCCACAAAAACATTCAGTACTTC.

The chain has TRBV7-2 and TRBJ2-1; no definite D call. V lost 3 bases and J lost 0, with 9 bases in between. The CDR3 has 15 amino acids. Germline CDR1 and CDR2: SGHTA and FQGNSA. CDR3 region: CASSFRVSSYNEQFF. As DNA, the CDR3 is TGTGCCAGCAGCTTTAGGGTCAGCTCCTACAATGAGCAGTTCTTC.

The chain couples TRBV5-4 to TRBJ2-3; 9 nucleotides match TRBD2. J gave up 6 bases and V 4 bases, and 12 bases lay outside the gene matches. The CDR3 totals 16 residues. CDR1 is SGHNT and CDR2 is YYREEE in the germline V gene (reference sequence). The CDR3, as DNA: TGTGCCAGCAGCCAGAAGAGACTAGCGGCCCCGGATACGCAGTATTTT. This gives the protein CASSQKRLAAPDTQYF. The variable domain in full, with the rest retrieved from reference TRBV5-4 and TRBJ2-3, is ETGVTQSPTHLIKTRGQQVTLRCSSQSGHNTVSWYQQALGQGPQFIFQYYREEENGRGNFPPRFSGLQFPNYSSELNVNALELDDSALYLCASSQKRLAAPDTQYFGPGTRLTVL.

This clonotype was seen more than once but under ten times. The chain has TRBV3-1 and TRBJ2-3, with no clear D. The germline CDR1 and CDR2 sequences are LGHDT and YNNKEL (reference sequence). With 2 bases removed from V and 2 bases from J, the gap between germline ends came to 23 bases. The CDR3 length is 19 residues. As DNA, the CDR3 is TGTGCCAGCAGCCAAACACGACCCGTGGACGAGGCTTACACAGATACGCAGTATTTT. Protein product: CASSQTRPVDEAYTDTQYF.

The chain carries TRBV29-1 and TRBJ1-2, with D possibly matching TRBD1 (5 bases). The germline CDR1 and CDR2 sequences are SQVTM and ANQGSEA. V was shortened by 4 bases and J by 8 bases, with 20 bases between the two germline ends. The CDR3 runs 14 residues. The CDR3 spells CSVGRDSRMQGYTF. Here the CDR3 DNA reads TGCAGCGTTGGGCGGGACTCTCGAATGCAAGGCTACACCTTC.

The chain couples TRBV25-1 to TRBJ1-1; tentatively, D is TRBD1 (5 bases). The length of the CDR3 is 13 residues. Germline V gene sequence: CDR1 MGHDK, CDR2 SYGVNS. Trimming pared 6 bases from V and 2 bases from J, leaving 10 bases between. The CDR3 loop reads CASRTVVNTEAFF. CDR3 DNA sequence: TGTGCCAGCAGGACAGTGGTAAACACTGAAGCTTTCTTT.